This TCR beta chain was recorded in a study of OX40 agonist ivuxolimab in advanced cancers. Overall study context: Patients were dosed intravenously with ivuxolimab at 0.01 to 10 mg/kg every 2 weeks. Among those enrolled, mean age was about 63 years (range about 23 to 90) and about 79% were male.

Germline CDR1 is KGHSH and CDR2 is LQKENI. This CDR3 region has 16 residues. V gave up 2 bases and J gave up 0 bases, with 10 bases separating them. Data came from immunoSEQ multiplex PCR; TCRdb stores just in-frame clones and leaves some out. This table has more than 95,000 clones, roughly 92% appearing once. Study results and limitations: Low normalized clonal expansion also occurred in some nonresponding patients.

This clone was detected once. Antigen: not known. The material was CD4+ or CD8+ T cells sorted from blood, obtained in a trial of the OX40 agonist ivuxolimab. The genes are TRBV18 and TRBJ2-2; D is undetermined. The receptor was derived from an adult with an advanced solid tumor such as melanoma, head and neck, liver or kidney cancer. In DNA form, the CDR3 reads TGTGCCAGCTCACCAGCACCCGGATCGAACACCGGGGAGCTGTTTTTT. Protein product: CASSPAPGSNTGELFF. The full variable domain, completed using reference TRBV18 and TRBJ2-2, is NAGVMQNPRHLVRRRGQEARLRCSPMKGHSHVYWYRQLPEEGLKFMVYLQKENIIDESGMPKERFSAEFPKEGPSILRIQQVVRGDSAAYFCASSPAPGSNTGELFFGEGSRLTVL.